The 25 T cell receptor beta chains in this list originate from one sample, sequenced in a study of identical twins. Each CDR3 protein is one row after TCRdb ran MiXCR on the 5' RACE reads. The sample includes around 570,000 distinct CDR3 sequences, approximately 10% of them seen just once. This same sample was also part of a study on yellow fever vaccine responses in identical twins.

Source material: PBMCs. These receptors came from a woman between 18 and 29 years old in good health.

This clonotype was counted only a few times. The J gene is TRBJ2-2, the V gene TRBV27, with TRBD2 identical over 8 bases. Trimming removed 8 bases from V and 3 bases from J; junction bases left unmatched: 23. The CDR3 is 20 amino acids. Looked up from germline, CDR1 is MNHEY and CDR2 is SMNVEV (reference sequence). The CDR3 loop reads CASRGIGGGRGGPHTGELFF. Written as DNA, the CDR3 is TGTGCCAGCCGGGGGATCGGGGGGGGGCGAGGAGGACCTCACACCGGGGAGCTGTTTTTT.

Only a few counts were recorded for this clonotype. The chain links TRBV5-5 to TRBJ1-2; D might be TRBD1 (5 bases). CDR3 length equals 13 residues. The V gene's germline CDR1 is SGHKS and CDR2 YYEKEE (reference sequence). V dropped 4 bases and J dropped 6 bases, with 13 bases sitting between them. The CDR3 DNA reads TGTGCCAGCAGCCCCCTCGGAGGGGATGGCTACACCTTC. Translating it yields CASSPLGGDGYTF.

The sample holds a few counts of this clonotype. The chain joins TRBV7-9 to TRBJ2-7, with 10 nucleotides matching TRBD1. The junction had 8 bases not matched to a gene; V was cut back by 4 bases and J by 5 bases. The germline V gene has CDR1 SEHNR and CDR2 FQNEAQ (reference sequence). The length of the CDR3 is 15 residues. This chain's CDR3 is CASSSLDRGPHEQYF. The CDR3 DNA is TGTGCCAGCAGCTCCCTTGACAGGGGGCCACACGAGCAGTACTTC.

Ten or more counts support this clonotype. The chain has TRBV7-8 and TRBJ2-1, with D maybe TRBD2 (6 bases). Germline CDR1 reads SGHVS; CDR2 reads FQNEAQ. Trimming pared 2 bases from V and 4 bases from J, leaving 12 bases between. There are 15 residues in the CDR3. The chain's CDR3 is CASSLSGESYNEQFF. CDR3 DNA sequence: TGTGCCAGCAGCTTATCGGGAGAGTCTTACAATGAGCAGTTCTTC.

This clonotype was seen more than once but under ten times. The CDR3 here is CASSVGDLVSTGELFF. Here the CDR3 DNA reads TGTGCCAGCAGCGTAGGGGACTTGGTATCCACCGGGGAGCTGTTTTTT. The chain employs TRBV9 and TRBJ2-2; D perhaps matches TRBD2 (6 bases). Germline V gives CDR1 SGDLS, CDR2 YYNGEE. Deletions cut 0 bases from V and 4 bases from J, with 13 bases between. The CDR3 is made up of 16 amino acids.

The V call is TRBV29-1, the J call TRBJ2-1; no clear D. This CDR3 spans 12 amino acids. Germline loops: CDR1 SQVTM, CDR2 ANQGSEA. V dropped 5 bases and J dropped 12 bases, with 17 bases sitting between them. DNA of the CDR3: TGCAGCGTTCTACACATTGATTTGGCGCAGTTCTTC. Protein product: CSVLHIDLAQFF.

The genes are TRBV6-2 or TRBV6-3 and TRBJ2-5; D ambiguous. CDR3 length equals 12 residues. Trimming cost V 2 bases and J 5 bases, with 6 bases left between them. The V gene's germline CDR1 is MNHEY and CDR2 SVGEGT. The DNA for the CDR3 is TGTGCCAGCAGTTACATCGTGGAGACCCAGTACTTC. It is translated as CASSYIVETQYF.

The chain uses TRBV6-2 or TRBV6-3 and TRBJ2-2; D is unresolved. The CDR3 consists of 16 residues. Trimming removed 4 bases at V and 4 bases at J, with 16 bases between. CDR1 MNHEY and CDR2 SVGEGT come from the germline V gene. This CDR3 is CASSSDGRVVTGELFF. The CDR3 DNA reads TGTGCCAGCAGTTCGGACGGACGCGTGGTCACCGGGGAGCTGTTTTTT.

This chain uses TRBV28 with TRBJ2-1; D ambiguous. The germline CDR1 and CDR2 sequences are MDHEN and SYDVKM. The CDR3 is made up of 11 amino acids. Deletions cut 6 bases from V and 7 bases from J, with 7 bases between. For the CDR3, the DNA is TGTGCCAGCAGCGTGAAGAATGAGCAGTTCTTC. The encoded protein is CASSVKNEQFF. Based on the CDR3 plus reference TRBV28 and TRBJ2-1, the full variable domain is DVKVTQSSRYLVKRTGEKVFLECVQDMDHENMFWYRQDPGLGLRLIYFSYDVKMKEKGDIPEGYSVSREKKERFSLILESASTNQTSMYLCASSVKNEQFFGPGTRLTVL.

This clonotype has just a few counts. The chain joins TRBV24-1 to TRBJ2-1, with D maybe TRBD2 (5 bases). The CDR3 length is 18 residues. Trimming cost V 4 bases and J 7 bases, with 25 bases left between them. Germline V gene sequence: CDR1 KGHDR, CDR2 SFDVKD. CDR3 DNA sequence: TGTGCCACCAGTGACCCTAAACTAGGCCTGGCCCTTCTGAATGAGCAGTTCTTC. It encodes CATSDPKLGLALLNEQFF.

This clonotype was observed a few times. The rearrangement uses TRBV12-3 or TRBV12-4 and TRBJ2-3; TRBD1 is a possible D gene (5 bases). Trimming removed 3 bases from V and 3 bases from J, with 13 bases in between. This CDR3 has 15 residues. CDR3 DNA sequence: TGTGCCAGCAGTTTGACAGTTGGTTTAACAGATACGCAGTATTTT. As protein: CASSLTVGLTDTQYF.

The table lists this clonotype with many counts. V and J are TRBV18 and TRBJ1-1, with TRBD1 as a possible D gene (5 bases). The CDR3 covers 15 residues. V lost 2 bases to trimming and J lost 4 bases, with 14 bases between them. Germline assignment: CDR1 KGHSH and CDR2 LQKENI. The CDR3 protein is CASSPWRGGGTEAFF. For the CDR3, the DNA is TGTGCCAGCTCACCATGGAGGGGCGGGGGCACTGAAGCTTTCTTT.

This clonotype occurred a few times. The chain uses TRBV3-1 and TRBJ2-5, with 7 bases that match TRBD2. The CDR3 extends over 18 amino acids. Germline CDR1 LGHDT, CDR2 YNNKEL (reference sequence). V trimming: 0 bases; J trimming: 2 bases; junction bases outside the gene matches: 12. The CDR3 protein is CASSQEIGSGWDQETQYF. The CDR3 nucleotides are TGTGCCAGCAGCCAAGAAATCGGTAGCGGGTGGGATCAAGAGACCCAGTACTTC.

This clonotype occurred a few times. The V gene is TRBV5-1, the J gene TRBJ2-1; perhaps TRBD2 as D (6 bases). The CDR3 consists of 13 residues. CDR1 and CDR2 (germline): SGHRS, YFSETQ. Trimming removed 3 bases from V and 4 bases from J, with 8 bases in between. Written as DNA, the CDR3 is TGCGCCAGCAGCTGGGGAGGATACAATGAGCAGTTCTTC. Amino acids: CASSWGGYNEQFF.

This clonotype was seen many times. The V call is TRBV4-2, the J call TRBJ1-5; the D is unclear. Germline CDR1 LGHNA, CDR2 YNFKEQ. V gave up 1 base and J gave up 6 bases, with 13 bases separating them. The CDR3 contains 15 residues. CDR3 in DNA: TGTGCCAGCAGCCAAGCGAACAGTGCGAGTCAGCCCCAGCATTTT. This sequence encodes CASSQANSASQPQHF.

V and J are TRBV20-1 and TRBJ1-3; D remains unclear. The CDR3 loop spans 13 amino acids. The germline V gene has CDR1 DFQATT and CDR2 SNEGSKA (reference sequence). V lost 0 bases and J lost 3, with 6 bases in between. Here the CDR3 reads CSARDPVGNTIYF. The CDR3 DNA is TGCAGTGCTAGAGACCCGGTTGGAAACACCATATATTTT.

The V call is TRBV24-1, the J call TRBJ2-1; 7 nucleotides align to TRBD1. The CDR3 has 15 amino acids. V was clipped by 4 bases and J by 0 bases; unmatched bases: 2. Looked up from germline, CDR1 is KGHDR and CDR2 is SFDVKD. The CDR3 nucleotides read TGTGCCACCAGTGACGACAGGGCCTCCTACAATGAGCAGTTCTTC. The encoded protein is CATSDDRASYNEQFF.

This clonotype was detected many times. The V gene is TRBV7-8, the J gene TRBJ2-2; D not certain. The CDR3 loop spans 12 amino acids. Germline CDR1 is SGHVS and CDR2 is FQNEAQ. V was shortened by 7 bases and J by 4 bases, with 7 bases between the two germline ends. CDR3 nucleotide sequence: TGTGCCAGCACCCAGAGCACCGGGGAGCTGTTTTTT. Residues: CASTQSTGELFF. The full variable domain, with the rest looked up from reference TRBV7-8 and TRBJ2-2, is GAGVSQSPRYKVAKRGQDVALRCDPISGHVSLFWYQQALGQGPEFLTYFQNEAQLDKSGLPSDRFFAERPEGSVSTLKIQRTQQEDSAVYLCASTQSTGELFFGEGSRLTVL.

This clonotype was recorded once. The gene calls are TRBV6-1 and TRBJ2-1, with 7 bases fitting TRBD1. Germline V gives CDR1 MNHNS, CDR2 SASEGT. Trimming took 6 bases from V and 6 from J; bases not matched to a gene: 14. This CDR3 contains 16 residues. Written as DNA, the CDR3 is TGTGCCAGCAGCGCCCTGTCAGGACAGGCGGGCAATGAGCAGTTCTTC. It translates to CASSALSGQAGNEQFF.

This clonotype was counted between two and nine times. The chain joins TRBV28 to TRBJ2-5, with D unclear. CDR1 and CDR2 (germline): MDHEN, SYDVKM. Trimming cost V 6 bases and J 3 bases, with 23 bases left between them. The CDR3 extends over 17 amino acids. The CDR3 reads CASSSYGLKGAEETQYF. The DNA of the CDR3 is TGTGCCAGCAGCTCATATGGCCTAAAGGGTGCTGAAGAGACCCAGTACTTC.

This clonotype was recorded many times. The rearrangement uses TRBV7-9 and TRBJ2-1; no firm D call. V was trimmed by 2 bases and J by 7 bases, leaving 9 bases between them. This CDR3 has 13 residues. Germline V gene lookup returns CDR1 SEHNR and CDR2 FQNEAQ (reference sequence). CDR3 DNA: TGTGCCAGCAGCTTATTCCATGGGAATGAGCAGTTCTTC. This encodes CASSLFHGNEQFF.

Many counts were recorded for this clonotype. The V call is TRBV3-1, the J call TRBJ1-6; D gene unclear. The germline CDR1 and CDR2 sequences are LGHDT and YNNKEL (reference sequence). This CDR3 comprises 15 residues. Trimming took off 4 bases at V and 9 bases at J, with 16 bases between the two ends. CDR3 region: CASSPREVGSSPLHF. The CDR3 nucleotides read TGTGCCAGCAGCCCCCGGGAGGTGGGAAGTTCACCCCTCCACTTT.

This clonotype was observed many times. This CDR3 is CASSQGTDTQYF. CDR3 DNA: TGTGCCAGCAGCCAAGGCACAGATACGCAGTATTTT. The V call is TRBV3-1, the J call TRBJ2-3; unclear D gene. Germline V gene sequence: CDR1 LGHDT, CDR2 YNNKEL (reference sequence). The CDR3 has 12 amino acids. Trimming removed 1 base at V and 1 base at J, with 0 bases between.

This clonotype was picked up many times. The rearrangement uses TRBV7-2 and TRBJ2-3, with no clear D. Germline CDR1 SGHTA, CDR2 FQGNSA. The CDR3 contains 17 residues. V was cut by 6 bases and J by 2 bases, with 21 bases left in between. This CDR3 is CASRPLPGPLLTDTQYF. CDR3 DNA: TGTGCCAGCAGACCATTACCGGGCCCACTCCTCACAGATACGCAGTATTTT.

This clonotype was seen many times. The chain joins TRBV4-2 to TRBJ2-3; D is ambiguous. The V gene lost 0 bases and the J gene lost 4 bases, with 14 bases spanning the gap. The CDR3 is 16 residues long. Germline assignment: CDR1 LGHNA and CDR2 YNFKEQ. CDR3 nucleotides: TGTGCCAGCAGCCAAGATAGGGTAATAAGGGCAGATACGCAGTATTTT. Translation gives CASSQDRVIRADTQYF.